The 3 T cell receptor beta chains listed next were all sequenced from one sample in a study of OX40 agonist ivuxolimab in advanced cancers. Assay: immunoSEQ multiplex PCR; the TCRdb copy retains only in-frame clones and omits some. The table has around 48,000 clones, around 85% seen once; the top ten hold 1.1%. Material: CD4+ or CD8+ T cells sorted from blood, obtained in a trial of the OX40 agonist ivuxolimab. These receptors were taken from an adult with an advanced solid tumor such as melanoma, head and neck, liver or kidney cancer.

The rearrangement joins TRBV28 to TRBJ1-5, with a weak D call TRBD1 (6 bases). The CDR3 is made up of 14 amino acids. V was shortened by 7 bases and J by 5 bases, with 15 bases between the two germline ends. Germline-derived CDR1 and CDR2 are MDHEN and SYDVKM. CDR3 protein: CASTSAGAYQPQHF. The CDR3 DNA follows: TGTGCCAGCACCTCAGCAGGGGCCTATCAGCCCCAGCATTTT. Full variable domain (rest looked up from reference TRBV28 and TRBJ1-5): DVKVTQSSRYLVKRTGEKVFLECVQDMDHENMFWYRQDPGLGLRLIYFSYDVKMKEKGDIPEGYSVSREKKERFSLILESASTNQTSMYLCASTSAGAYQPQHFGDGTRLSIL.

V gene TRBV27 combines with J gene TRBJ2-1, with 14 bases lining up with TRBD2. The germline V gene encodes CDR1 MNHEY and CDR2 SMNVEV (reference sequence). V lost 2 bases to trimming and J lost 7 bases; unmatched junction nucleotides: 13. This CDR3 is 19 amino acids long. The CDR3 DNA is TGTGCCAGCAGTTTAAGACTAGCGGGAGGGTACTTTACAAATAATGAGCAGTTCTTC. Translating gives CASSLRLAGGYFTNNEQFF.

This clone was counted a few times. The chain recombines TRBV7-2 with TRBJ1-5; the match to TRBD1 covers 9 bases. CDR1 and CDR2 (germline): SGHTA, FQGNSA. The trim removed 6 bases at V and 3 bases at J, leaving 6 bases unmatched. The length of the CDR3 is 15 residues. Written as DNA, the CDR3 is TGTGCCAGCAGACCTCGGACAGGGGACAATCAGCCCCAGCATTTT. Residues: CASRPRTGDNQPQHF.